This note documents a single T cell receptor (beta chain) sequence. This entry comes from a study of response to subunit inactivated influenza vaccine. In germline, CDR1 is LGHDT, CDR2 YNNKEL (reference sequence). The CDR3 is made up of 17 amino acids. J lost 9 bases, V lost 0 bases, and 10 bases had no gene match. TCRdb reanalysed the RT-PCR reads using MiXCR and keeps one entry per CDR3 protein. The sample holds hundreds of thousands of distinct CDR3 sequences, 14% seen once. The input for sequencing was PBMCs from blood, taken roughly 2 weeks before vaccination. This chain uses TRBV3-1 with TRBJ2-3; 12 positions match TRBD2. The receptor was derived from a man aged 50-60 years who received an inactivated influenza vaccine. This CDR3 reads CASSQEAWTSGVNTQYF. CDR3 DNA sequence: TGTGCCAGCAGCCAAGAGGCCTGGACTAGCGGGGTTAACACGCAGTATTTT.